This T cell receptor (beta chain) derives from a study of glioma-infiltrating T cells. Germline V gene sequence: CDR1 SNHLY, CDR2 FYNNEI. The CDR3 sequence is 12 residues long. Trimming left V 3 bases short and J 7 bases short, with 7 bases between. The table lists this clonotype with a few counts. Using RNA template, CDR3s of TCR alpha and beta were amplified with iRepertoire arm-PCR. TCRdb ran MiXCR on the multiplex PCR reads and lists one entry per CDR3 protein. The sample lists 150,000 or so distinct CDR3 sequences, around 40% seen once, with around 20% in the top ten. The specimen was glioma tissue, nonneoplastic brain tissue, or PBMCs (not recorded which). The chain combines TRBV2 with TRBJ1-5, with D unresolved. The TCR originated in a human donor with low-grade glioma or glioblastoma, undergoing nonglioma brain surgery, or in good health (not recorded which). The CDR3 nucleotides read TGTGCCAGCAGTGAGTTACGGCAGCCCCAGCATTTT. It codes for CASSELRQPQHF.